These 29 T cell receptor delta chains share one sample of origin, sequenced in a study of gamma-delta chains in newborns, infants, children. TCRdb ran CATT on the reads. The table lists more than 5,000 delta-chain clones, around a sixth of them singletons, with 5.2% in the top ten. Input material: blood. These TCRs come from a child who was a newborn, infant or young child, either healthy, febrile or measles-vaccinated (not recorded which).

This clone is categorized as medium-sized. V and J are TRDV2 and TRDJ1, with D perhaps matching TRDD3 (6 bases). This CDR3 is 15 amino acids long. Germline V gene lookup returns CDR1 GEAIGNYY and CDR2 EKD. V lost 1 base and J lost 0, with 11 bases in between. The CDR3 spells CACDTLGPHTDKLIF. Written as DNA, the CDR3 is TGTGCCTGTGACACGCTGGGGCCGCACACCGATAAACTCATCTTT.

The called J gene is TRDJ3, whereas the V gene has no call; no DNA check was done on the table's D call, TRDD3. The CDR3 has 19 amino acids. In nucleotides, the CDR3 is TGTGCCTGTGACCTCGTCCTGGGGGATAGCTCCTTGTCCACCCGACAGATGTTTTTC. It is translated as CACDLVLGDSSLSTRQMFF.

This clone was counted only a few times. This rearrangement joins TRDV2 to TRDJ3; D is perhaps TRDD3 (5 bases). The CDR3 has 15 residues. Germline CDR1 reads GEAIGNYY; CDR2 reads EKD. Trimming took 1 base from V and 10 from J, leaving 13 bases between them. The CDR3 spells CACDTAGRGTRQMFF. DNA for the CDR3: TGTGCCTGTGACACGGCTGGGAGAGGAACCCGACAGATGTTTTTC.

This clone came up once. The chain carries TRDV2 and TRDJ3; 10 bases fit TRDD3. Here the J gene came from matching the DNA to germline, since TCRdb omits it. Germline lookup yields CDR1 GEAIGNYY and CDR2 EKD. J gave up 2 bases and V 1 base, and 16 bases lay outside the gene matches. CDR3 size: 22 residues. CDR3 in amino acids: CACDTIHGRGDTVAWDTRQMFF. The CDR3 bases are TGTGCCTGTGACACGATCCACGGACGGGGGGATACGGTCGCCTGGGACACCCGACAGATGTTTTTC.

The V call is TRDV1, the J call TRDJ1; the match to TRDD3 covers 10 bases. The germline CDR1 and CDR2 sequences are TSWWSYY and QGS. The CDR3 extends over 24 amino acids. The V gene end was trimmed by 3 bases and the J gene end by 0 bases; junction bases not matched to a gene: 28. The CDR3: CALGDSIHFYWGMSLRGNTDKLIF. CDR3 bases: TGTGCTCTTGGGGACTCAATCCATTTTTACTGGGGGATGAGCTTACGGGGGAACACCGATAAACTCATCTTT.

This clone was seen a handful of times. This is likely an artifact of a read error, given a far larger clone one base away. The chain's CDR3 is CACGILGDTDKLIF. The CDR3 region has the DNA TGTGCCTGTGGCATACTGGGGGATACCGATAAACTCATCTTT. The V call is TRDV2, the J call TRDJ1, with 10 bases identical to TRDD3. Trimming at V came to 5 bases and at J to 2 bases, leaving 4 bases not matched to a gene. This CDR3 is 14 amino acids long. Germline values: CDR1 GEAIGNYY, CDR2 EKD.

The chain is built from TRDV2 and TRDJ1, with 12 positions matching TRDD3. This CDR3 is built from 23 residues. Germline assignment: CDR1 GEAIGNYY and CDR2 EKD. The V and J ends lost 0 bases and 3 bases, in that order; junction bases with no gene match: 25. The CDR3 DNA sequence: TGTGCCTGTGACACCCTCGAGGGGGAGAGGACTGGGGGATACCGACCCGGGCCCGATAAACTCATCTTT. Its protein is CACDTLEGERTGGYRPGPDKLIF.

The CDR3 sequence is CACDMAHGGDSPWDTRQMFF. The DNA for the CDR3 is TGTGCCTGTGACATGGCCCACGGCGGGGACAGCCCCTGGGACACCCGACAGATGTTTTTC. This chain links TRDV2 with TRDJ3; a possible D gene is TRDD3 (5 bases). TCRdb carries no J gene annotation; the J gene was assigned here by matching the DNA with germline. The V gene's germline CDR1 is GEAIGNYY and CDR2 EKD. This CDR3 region has 20 residues. V lost 2 bases, J lost 2 bases, and 21 bases lay in between.

This clone is categorized as medium-sized. V usage is TRDV2 and J usage is TRDJ2; 9 bases fit TRDD3. The CDR3 contains 14 residues. Looked up from germline, CDR1 is GEAIGNYY and CDR2 is EKD. After removal of 3 bases from V and 4 bases from J, the junction contained 2 bases not matched to a gene. The DNA of the CDR3 is TGTGCCTGTGACGTACTGGGGGAGACAGCACAACTCTTCTTT. Translated, it gives CACDVLGETAQLFF.

This clone is judged large. The J gene is TRDJ1, the V gene TRDV2; 7 bases match TRDD3. The CDR3 consists of 17 residues. Unmatched junction bases numbered 10, after V lost 0 bases and J lost 1 base. Germline V gene data show CDR1 as GEAIGNYY and CDR2 as EKD. The CDR3 sequence is CACDTVLGPDFTDKLIF. The CDR3 DNA sequence: TGTGCCTGTGACACCGTACTGGGGCCCGACTTCACCGATAAACTCATCTTT.

About this clone: A read error may explain this, as a much larger clone is one base away. The same CDR3 arises from other DNA sequences in this sample as well. The chain couples TRDV2 to TRDJ1, with TRDD3 matching over 8 bases. The CDR3 covers 18 residues. J lost 0 bases, V lost 4 bases, and 15 bases had no gene match. Germline V gives CDR1 GEAIGNYY, CDR2 EKD. The CDR3 sequence: CACDAITGGQSYTDKLIF. The CDR3 DNA reads TGTGCCTGTGATGCGATTACTGGGGGCCAGTCGTACACCGATAAACTCATCTTT.

This clone was observed a few times. The genes are TRDV2 and TRDJ3; 12 bases are shared with TRDD3. The CDR3 runs 22 residues. Germline lookup yields CDR1 GEAIGNYY and CDR2 EKD. Trimming removed 1 base from V and 0 bases from J; junction bases left unmatched: 12. CDR3 loop: CACDTTTGGYTDRSWDTRQMFF. The CDR3 DNA is TGTGCCTGTGACACGACGACTGGGGGATACACCGACCGCTCCTGGGACACCCGACAGATGTTTTTC.

This clone is medium-sized. V and J are TRDV2 and TRDJ1; the D is unclear. The ends were cut back, 0 bases at V and 0 bases at J, with 13 bases in the middle. The CDR3 consists of 16 residues. Germline-derived CDR1 and CDR2 are GEAIGNYY and EKD. In nucleotides, the CDR3 is TGTGCCTGTGACACCGTAGGGGCTAATAACACCGATAAACTCATCTTT. Its translation: CACDTVGANNTDKLIF.

About this clone: This DNA's translation differs at residue 6 from TCRdb's protein, which comes from a much larger clone; a read error is likely, and the protein shown is translated from the DNA. The chain combines TRDV1 with TRDJ1; D gene uncertain. Per the germline V gene, CDR1 is TSWWSYY and CDR2 is QGS. The CDR3 is 15 residues long. V dropped 2 bases and J dropped 0 bases, with 10 bases sitting between them. The CDR3 spells CALGESRAYTDKLIF. The CDR3 DNA follows: TGTGCTCTTGGGGAATCACGGGCGTACACCGATAAACTCATCTTT.

Without a V gene call, the J gene is given as TRDJ1; no check of the table's D call, TRDD2, against the DNA was made. The CDR3 totals 15 residues. The CDR3: CALDQPKPYTDKLIF. The CDR3 DNA reads as TGTGCCTTGGATCAACCGAAACCCTACACCGATAAACTCATCTTT.

Details on this clone: This could be a read error, since a much larger clone is one nucleotide away. The CDR3 is CACGTVLGPDFTDKLIF. In nucleotides, the CDR3 is TGTGCCTGTGGCACCGTACTGGGGCCCGACTTCACCGATAAACTCATCTTT. This rearrangement joins TRDV2 to TRDJ1, with 7 positions matching TRDD3. CDR3 length equals 17 residues. Germline values: CDR1 GEAIGNYY, CDR2 EKD.

A word on this clone: Mismatch with germline at one junction end may stem from a read error. The J gene is TRDJ1, the V gene TRDV2; 8 nucleotides line up with TRDD3. Germline values: CDR1 GEAIGNYY, CDR2 EKD. CDR3 length equals 18 residues. The CDR3 bases are TGTGCCTGTGACACCCTGGGGGAACACTTCCTTACGACCGATGAACTCATCTTT. The encoded protein is CACDTLGEHFLTTDELIF.

For this clone: The same CDR3 is also encoded by other DNA sequences in this sample. CDR3 protein: CALGGTGGGPGKVRQRLIF. The CDR3 coding sequence is TGTGCTCTTGGGGGTACGGGAGGGGGTCCGGGCAAGGTACGACAAAGACTCATCTTT. This rearrangement joins TRDV1 to TRDJ1, with TRDD3 as a possible D gene (5 bases). V lost 4 bases to trimming and J lost 10 bases, with 34 bases between them. CDR3 length equals 19 residues. CDR1 and CDR2 from the germline V gene are TSWWSYY and QGS.

The sample holds a few counts of this clone. The rearrangement joins TRDV2 to TRDJ1, with 7 bases identical to TRDD3. This CDR3 is built from 21 residues. CDR1 and CDR2 from the germline V gene are GEAIGNYY and EKD. Trimming at V came to 1 base and at J to 3 bases, leaving 25 bases not matched to a gene. Written as DNA, the CDR3 is TGTGCCTGTGACACGGTTGAAAACCGGGGGATCCGGACCCGTAGGGCCGATAAACTCATCTTT. It is translated as CACDTVENRGIRTRRADKLIF.

This rearrangement joins TRDV2 to TRDJ3; 9 bases match TRDD3. The germline gives CDR1 GEAIGNYY, CDR2 EKD. V lost 2 bases, J lost 2 bases, and 3 bases stayed unmatched. The CDR3 runs to 17 residues. CDR3 sequence reads: CACDNTGGPWDTRQMFF. In nucleotides, the CDR3 is TGTGCCTGTGACAATACTGGGGGACCCTGGGACACCCGACAGATGTTTTTC.

Concerning this clone: Germline and junction disagree at one end, which may indicate a read error. This chain uses TRDV2 with TRDJ3; maybe TRDD3 (6 bases). Germline V CDR1 and CDR2: GEAIGNYY, EKD. This CDR3 contains 19 residues. CDR3 residues: CACDTAWGASSRDTRQMFF. The CDR3 region has the DNA TGTGCCTGTGACACCGCTTGGGGGGCGAGCTCCCGGGACACCCGACAGATGTTTTTC.

This clone showed up just a few times. A read error may produce the germline difference seen at one junction end. Distinct nucleotide sequences in the sample also encode this CDR3. V usage is TRDV2 and J usage is TRDJ1; 7 bases fit TRDD3. The germline CDR1 and CDR2 sequences are GEAIGNYY and EKD. This CDR3 region has 16 residues. As DNA, the CDR3 is TGTGCCTGCGACAAGGTGGGGGAGCAGTACACCGATAAACTCATCTTT. Its translation is CACDKVGEQYTDKLIF.

As concerns this clone: A read error may account for a junction end that differs from germline. V and J are TRDV1 and TRDJ1; D is possibly TRDD2 (5 bases). The germline gives CDR1 TSWWSYY, CDR2 QGS. CDR3 length: 16 residues. CDR3 nucleotides: TGTGCTCTTGGGGAACCTAGACTTCCATACACCGATAAACTCACCTTT. Protein sequence: CALGEPRLPYTDKLTF.

This clone occurred a few times. A junction end diverges from the germline sequence, so it may reflect a read error. This CDR3 is also generated by other DNA sequences in the sample. This chain joins TRDV2 and TRDJ1, with 7 nucleotides matching TRDD3. CDR1 is GEAIGNYY and CDR2 is EKD in the germline V gene. The CDR3 covers 15 residues. In DNA, the CDR3 is TGTGCCTGTGACACCCTGGGGGCCCAGACCGATAAACTTATCTTT. Encoded protein: CACDTLGAQTDKLIF.

As regards this clone: This may come from a read error, since a much larger clone is one base off. The limits of the CDR3 on the DNA are not certain, so only TCRdb's listed CDR3 is given. V is TRDV2 and J is TRDJ1; the table's D call TRDD3 went unverified against the DNA. Germline V lookup: CDR1 GEAIGNYY, CDR2 EKD. The CDR3 spans 15 residues, counting both ends. CDR3: CACDSVGPGTDKLIF.

This clone rates as medium-sized. This chain uses TRDV2 with TRDJ3; no clear D gene. The CDR3 extends over 19 amino acids. Germline CDR1 is GEAIGNYY and CDR2 is EKD. Trimming left V 0 bases short and J 3 bases short, with 17 bases between. The CDR3 here is CACDTVSAEGNWDTRQMFF. The DNA of the CDR3 is TGTGCCTGTGACACCGTGTCGGCGGAAGGGAACTGGGACACCCGACAGATGTTTTTC.

This clone has a handful of counts. The protein given in TCRdb and the translation of the DNA differ at residue 4, and the sequence presented here derives from the DNA. The V call is TRDV2, the J call TRDJ3; the D gene is possibly TRDD3 (5 bases). Germline V lookup: CDR1 GEAIGNYY, CDR2 EKD. This CDR3 is built from 16 residues. Trimming shortened V by 5 bases and J by 1 base, and 11 bases separated the two germline ends. The CDR3 DNA reads TGTGCCTGTGGCCGTCTGGGTTCCTGGGACACCCGACAGATGTTTTTC. This gives the protein CACGRLGSWDTRQMFF.

Here the V gene is TRDV1, but the J gene went uncalled; the table's D call, TRDD3, was not checked against the DNA. This CDR3 is built from 19 residues. Germline V gene sequence: CDR1 TSWWSYY, CDR2 QGS. DNA of the CDR3: TGTGCTATTGTGGAACGAAGGGAGATTCACTACTGGGGGAGCAGAACCATGATCTTT. This codes for CAIVERREIHYWGSRTMIF.

This clone was observed a few times. This chain uses TRDV1 with TRDJ1; D gene uncertain. Germline V gene data show CDR1 as TSWWSYY and CDR2 as QGS. Trimming pared 1 base from V and 0 bases from J, leaving 18 bases between. The CDR3 has 18 amino acids. The CDR3: CALGEPHASIFYTDKLIF. CDR3 in DNA: TGTGCTCTTGGGGAACCTCATGCTTCTATTTTTTACACCGATAAACTCATCTTT.